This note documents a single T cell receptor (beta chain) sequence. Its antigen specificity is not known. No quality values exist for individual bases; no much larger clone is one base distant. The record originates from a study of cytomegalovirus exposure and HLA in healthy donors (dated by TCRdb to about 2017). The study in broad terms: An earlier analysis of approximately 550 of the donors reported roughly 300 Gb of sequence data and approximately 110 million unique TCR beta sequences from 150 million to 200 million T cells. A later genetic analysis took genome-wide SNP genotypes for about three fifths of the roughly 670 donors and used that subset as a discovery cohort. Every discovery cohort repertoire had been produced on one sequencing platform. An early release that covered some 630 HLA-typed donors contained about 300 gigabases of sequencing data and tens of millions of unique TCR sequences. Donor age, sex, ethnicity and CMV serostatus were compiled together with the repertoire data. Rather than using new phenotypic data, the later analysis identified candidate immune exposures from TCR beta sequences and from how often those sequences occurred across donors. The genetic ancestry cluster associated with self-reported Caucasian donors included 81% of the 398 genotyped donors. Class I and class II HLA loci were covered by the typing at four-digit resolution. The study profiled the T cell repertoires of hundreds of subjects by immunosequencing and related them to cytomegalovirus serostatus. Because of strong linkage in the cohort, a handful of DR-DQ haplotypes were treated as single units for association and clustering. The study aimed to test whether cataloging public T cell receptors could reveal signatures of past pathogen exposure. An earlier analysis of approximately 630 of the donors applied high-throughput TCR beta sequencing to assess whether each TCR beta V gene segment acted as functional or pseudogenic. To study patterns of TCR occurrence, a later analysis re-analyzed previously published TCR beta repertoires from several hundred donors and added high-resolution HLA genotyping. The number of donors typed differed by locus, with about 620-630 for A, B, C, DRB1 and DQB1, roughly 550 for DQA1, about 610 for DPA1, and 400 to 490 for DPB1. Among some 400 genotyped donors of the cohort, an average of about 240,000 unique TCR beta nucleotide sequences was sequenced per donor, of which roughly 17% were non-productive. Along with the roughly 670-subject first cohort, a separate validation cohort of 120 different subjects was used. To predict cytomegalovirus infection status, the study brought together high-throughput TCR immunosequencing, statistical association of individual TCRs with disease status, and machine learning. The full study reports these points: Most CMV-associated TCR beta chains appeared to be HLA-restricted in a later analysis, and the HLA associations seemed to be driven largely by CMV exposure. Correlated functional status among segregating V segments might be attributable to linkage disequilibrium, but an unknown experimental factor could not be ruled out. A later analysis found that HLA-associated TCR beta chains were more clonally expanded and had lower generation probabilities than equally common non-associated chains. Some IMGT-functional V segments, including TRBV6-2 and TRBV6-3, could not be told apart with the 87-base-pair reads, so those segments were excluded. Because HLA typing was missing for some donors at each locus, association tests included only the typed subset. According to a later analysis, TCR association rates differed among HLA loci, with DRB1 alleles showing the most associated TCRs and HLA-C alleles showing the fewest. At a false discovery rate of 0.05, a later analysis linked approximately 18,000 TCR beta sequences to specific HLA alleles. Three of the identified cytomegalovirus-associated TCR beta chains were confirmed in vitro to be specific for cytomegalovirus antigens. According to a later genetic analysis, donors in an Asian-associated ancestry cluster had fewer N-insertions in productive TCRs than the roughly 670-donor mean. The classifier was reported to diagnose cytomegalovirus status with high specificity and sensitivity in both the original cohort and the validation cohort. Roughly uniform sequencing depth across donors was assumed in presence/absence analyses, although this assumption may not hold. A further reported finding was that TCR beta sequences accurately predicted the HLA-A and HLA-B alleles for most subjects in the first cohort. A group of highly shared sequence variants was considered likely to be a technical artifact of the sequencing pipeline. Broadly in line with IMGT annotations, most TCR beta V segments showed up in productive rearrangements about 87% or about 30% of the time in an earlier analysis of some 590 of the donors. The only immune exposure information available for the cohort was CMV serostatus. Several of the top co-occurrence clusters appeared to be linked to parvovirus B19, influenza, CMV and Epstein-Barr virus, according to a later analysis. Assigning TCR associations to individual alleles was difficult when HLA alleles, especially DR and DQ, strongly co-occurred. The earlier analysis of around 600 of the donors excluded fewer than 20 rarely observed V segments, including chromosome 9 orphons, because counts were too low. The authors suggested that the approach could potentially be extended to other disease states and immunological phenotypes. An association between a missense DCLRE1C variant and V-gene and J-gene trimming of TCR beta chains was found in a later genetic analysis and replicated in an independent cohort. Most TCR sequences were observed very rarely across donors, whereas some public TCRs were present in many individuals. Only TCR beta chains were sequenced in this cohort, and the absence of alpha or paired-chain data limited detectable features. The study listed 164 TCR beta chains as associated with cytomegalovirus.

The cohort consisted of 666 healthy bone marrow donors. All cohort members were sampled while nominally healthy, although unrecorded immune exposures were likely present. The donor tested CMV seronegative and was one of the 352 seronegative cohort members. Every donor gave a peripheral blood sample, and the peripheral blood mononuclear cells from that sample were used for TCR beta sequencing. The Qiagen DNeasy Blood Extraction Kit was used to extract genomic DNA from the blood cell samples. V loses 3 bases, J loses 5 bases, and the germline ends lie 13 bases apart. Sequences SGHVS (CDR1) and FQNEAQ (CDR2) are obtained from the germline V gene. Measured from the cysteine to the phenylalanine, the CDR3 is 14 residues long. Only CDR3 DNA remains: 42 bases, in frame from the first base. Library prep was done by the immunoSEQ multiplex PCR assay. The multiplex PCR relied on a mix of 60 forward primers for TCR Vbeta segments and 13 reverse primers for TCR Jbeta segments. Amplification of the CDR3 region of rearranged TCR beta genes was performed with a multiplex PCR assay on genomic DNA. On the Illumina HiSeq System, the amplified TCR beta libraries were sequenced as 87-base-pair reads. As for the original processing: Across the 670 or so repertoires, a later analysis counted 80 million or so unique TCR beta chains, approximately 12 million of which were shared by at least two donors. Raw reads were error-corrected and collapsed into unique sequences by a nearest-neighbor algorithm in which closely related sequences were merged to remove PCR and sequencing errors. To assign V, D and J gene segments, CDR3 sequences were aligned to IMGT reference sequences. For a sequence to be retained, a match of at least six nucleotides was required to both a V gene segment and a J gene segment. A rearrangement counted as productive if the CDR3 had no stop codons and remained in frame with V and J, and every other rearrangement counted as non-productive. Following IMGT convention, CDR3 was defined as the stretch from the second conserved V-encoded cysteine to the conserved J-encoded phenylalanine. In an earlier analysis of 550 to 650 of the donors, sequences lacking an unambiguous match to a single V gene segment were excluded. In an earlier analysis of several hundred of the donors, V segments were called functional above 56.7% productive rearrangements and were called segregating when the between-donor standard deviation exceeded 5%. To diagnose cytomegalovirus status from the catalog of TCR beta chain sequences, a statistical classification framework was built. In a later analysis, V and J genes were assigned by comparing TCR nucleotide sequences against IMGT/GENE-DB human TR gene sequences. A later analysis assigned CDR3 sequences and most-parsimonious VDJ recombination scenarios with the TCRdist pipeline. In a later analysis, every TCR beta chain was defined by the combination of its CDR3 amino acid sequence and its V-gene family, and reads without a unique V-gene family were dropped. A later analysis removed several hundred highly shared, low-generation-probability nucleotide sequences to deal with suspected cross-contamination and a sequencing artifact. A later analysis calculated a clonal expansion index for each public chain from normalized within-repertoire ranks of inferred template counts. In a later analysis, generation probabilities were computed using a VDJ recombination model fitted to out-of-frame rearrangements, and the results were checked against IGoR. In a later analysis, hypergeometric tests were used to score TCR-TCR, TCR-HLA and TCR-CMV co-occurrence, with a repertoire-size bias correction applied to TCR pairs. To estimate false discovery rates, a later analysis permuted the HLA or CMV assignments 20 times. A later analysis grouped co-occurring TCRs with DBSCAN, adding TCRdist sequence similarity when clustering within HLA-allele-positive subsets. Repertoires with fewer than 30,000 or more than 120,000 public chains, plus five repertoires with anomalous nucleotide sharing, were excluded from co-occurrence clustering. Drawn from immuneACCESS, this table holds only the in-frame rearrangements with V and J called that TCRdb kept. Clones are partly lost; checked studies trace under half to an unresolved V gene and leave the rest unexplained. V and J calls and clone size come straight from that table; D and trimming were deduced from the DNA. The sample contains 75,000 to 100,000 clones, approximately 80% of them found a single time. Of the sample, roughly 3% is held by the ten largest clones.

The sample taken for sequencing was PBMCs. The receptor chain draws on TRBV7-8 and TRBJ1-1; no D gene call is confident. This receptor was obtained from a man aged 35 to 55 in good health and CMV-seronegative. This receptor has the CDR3 CASSLGLPGTEAFF. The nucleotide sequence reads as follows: TGTGCCAGCAGCTTGGGCCTCCCGGGGACTGAAGCTTTCTTT.